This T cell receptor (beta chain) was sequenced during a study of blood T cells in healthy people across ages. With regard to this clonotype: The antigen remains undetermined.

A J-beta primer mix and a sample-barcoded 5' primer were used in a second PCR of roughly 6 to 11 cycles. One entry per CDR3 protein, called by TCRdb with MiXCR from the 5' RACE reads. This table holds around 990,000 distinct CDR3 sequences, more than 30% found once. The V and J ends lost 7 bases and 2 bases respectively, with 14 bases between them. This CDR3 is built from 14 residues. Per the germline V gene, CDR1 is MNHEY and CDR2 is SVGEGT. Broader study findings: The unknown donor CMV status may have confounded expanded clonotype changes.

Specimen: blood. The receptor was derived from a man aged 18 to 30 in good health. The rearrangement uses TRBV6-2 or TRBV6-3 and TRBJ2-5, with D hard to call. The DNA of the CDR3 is TGTGCCAGCAATGACCCCGGGCCGCAAGAGACCCAGTACTTC. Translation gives CASNDPGPQETQYF.